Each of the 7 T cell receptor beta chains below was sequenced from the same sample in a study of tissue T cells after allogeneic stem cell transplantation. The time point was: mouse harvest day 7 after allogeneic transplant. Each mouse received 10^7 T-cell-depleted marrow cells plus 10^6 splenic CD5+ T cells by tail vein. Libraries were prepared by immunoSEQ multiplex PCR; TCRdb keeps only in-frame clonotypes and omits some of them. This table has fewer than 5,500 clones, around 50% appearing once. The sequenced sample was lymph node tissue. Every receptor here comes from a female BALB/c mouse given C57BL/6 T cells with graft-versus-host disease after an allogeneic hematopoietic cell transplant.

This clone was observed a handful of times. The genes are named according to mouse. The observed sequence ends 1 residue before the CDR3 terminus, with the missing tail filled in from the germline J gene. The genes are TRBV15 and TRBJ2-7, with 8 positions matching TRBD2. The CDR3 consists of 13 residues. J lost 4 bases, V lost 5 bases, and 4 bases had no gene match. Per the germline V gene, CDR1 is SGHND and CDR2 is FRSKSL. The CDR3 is CASSQTGVYEQYF. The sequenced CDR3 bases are TGTGCCAGCAGTCAGACTGGGGTTTATGAACAGTAC.

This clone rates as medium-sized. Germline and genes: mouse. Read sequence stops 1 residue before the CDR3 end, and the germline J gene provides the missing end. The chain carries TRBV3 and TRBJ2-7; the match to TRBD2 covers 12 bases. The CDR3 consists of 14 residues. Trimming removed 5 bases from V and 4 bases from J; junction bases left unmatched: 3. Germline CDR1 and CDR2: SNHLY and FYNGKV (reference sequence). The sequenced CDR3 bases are TGTGCCAGCAGCCCCGGGACTGGGGGGTATGAACAGTAC. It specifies CASSPGTGGYEQY. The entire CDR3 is CASSPGTGGYEQYF.

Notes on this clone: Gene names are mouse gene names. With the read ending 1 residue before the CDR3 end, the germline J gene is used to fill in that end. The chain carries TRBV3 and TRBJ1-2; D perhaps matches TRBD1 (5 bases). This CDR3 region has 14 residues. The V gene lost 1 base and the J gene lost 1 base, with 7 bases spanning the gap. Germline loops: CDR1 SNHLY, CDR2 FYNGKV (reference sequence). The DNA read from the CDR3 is TGTGCCAGCAGCTTAGTCCAGGGAAACTCCGACTACACC. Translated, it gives CASSLVQGNSDYT. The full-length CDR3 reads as CASSLVQGNSDYTF.

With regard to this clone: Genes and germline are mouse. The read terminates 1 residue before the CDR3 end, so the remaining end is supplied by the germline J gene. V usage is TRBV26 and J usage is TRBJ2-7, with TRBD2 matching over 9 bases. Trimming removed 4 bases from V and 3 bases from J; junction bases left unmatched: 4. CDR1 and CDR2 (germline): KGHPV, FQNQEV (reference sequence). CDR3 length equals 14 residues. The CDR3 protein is CASSPRLGDYEQYF. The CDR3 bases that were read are TGTGCCAGCAGTCCCCGACTGGGGGACTATGAACAGTAC. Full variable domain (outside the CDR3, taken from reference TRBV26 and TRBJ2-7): NSKVIQTPRYLVKGQGQKAKMRCIPEKGHPVVFWYQQNKNNEFKFLINFQNQEVLQQIDMTEKRFSAECPSNSPCSLEIQSSEAGDSALYLCASSPRLGDYEQYFGPGTRLTVL.

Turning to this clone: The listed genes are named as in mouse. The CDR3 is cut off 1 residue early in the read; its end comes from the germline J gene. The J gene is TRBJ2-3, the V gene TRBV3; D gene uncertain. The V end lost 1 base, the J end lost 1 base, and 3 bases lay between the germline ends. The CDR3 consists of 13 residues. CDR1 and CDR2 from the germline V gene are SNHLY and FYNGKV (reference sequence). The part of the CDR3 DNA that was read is TGTGCCAGCAGCTTAGGTGGTGCAGAAACGCTGTAT. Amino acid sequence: CASSLGGAETLY. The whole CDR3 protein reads CASSLGGAETLYF. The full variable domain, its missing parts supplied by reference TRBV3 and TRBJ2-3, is GPKVLQIPSHQIIDMGQMVTLNCDPVSNHLYFYWYKQILGQQMEFLVNFYNGKVMEKSKLFKDQFSVERPDGSYFTLKIQPTALEDSAVYFCASSLGGAETLYFGSGTRLTVL.

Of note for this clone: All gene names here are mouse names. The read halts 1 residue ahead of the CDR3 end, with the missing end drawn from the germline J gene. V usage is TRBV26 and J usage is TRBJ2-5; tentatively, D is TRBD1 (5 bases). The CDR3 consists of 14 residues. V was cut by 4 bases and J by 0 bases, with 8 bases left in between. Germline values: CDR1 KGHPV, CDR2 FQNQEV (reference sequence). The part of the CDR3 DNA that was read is TGTGCCAGCAGTCGCAGGGTTAACCAAGACACCCAGTAC. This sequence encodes CASSRRVNQDTQY. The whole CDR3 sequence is CASSRRVNQDTQYF.

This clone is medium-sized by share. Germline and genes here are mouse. CDR3 DNA (partial): TGTGCCAGCAGTCTGGCAAATCCCAACGAAAGATTATTT. Its translation: CASSLANPNERLF. The full CDR3 reads CASSLANPNERLFF. The chain has TRBV24 and TRBJ1-4, with D uncertain. The read comes to an end 1 residue before the CDR3 does, leaving the germline J gene to fill in the end. This CDR3 is 14 amino acids long. With 2 bases removed from V and 3 bases from J, the gap between germline ends came to 7 bases. Looked up from germline, CDR1 is KGHTA and CDR2 is FRNEEI.